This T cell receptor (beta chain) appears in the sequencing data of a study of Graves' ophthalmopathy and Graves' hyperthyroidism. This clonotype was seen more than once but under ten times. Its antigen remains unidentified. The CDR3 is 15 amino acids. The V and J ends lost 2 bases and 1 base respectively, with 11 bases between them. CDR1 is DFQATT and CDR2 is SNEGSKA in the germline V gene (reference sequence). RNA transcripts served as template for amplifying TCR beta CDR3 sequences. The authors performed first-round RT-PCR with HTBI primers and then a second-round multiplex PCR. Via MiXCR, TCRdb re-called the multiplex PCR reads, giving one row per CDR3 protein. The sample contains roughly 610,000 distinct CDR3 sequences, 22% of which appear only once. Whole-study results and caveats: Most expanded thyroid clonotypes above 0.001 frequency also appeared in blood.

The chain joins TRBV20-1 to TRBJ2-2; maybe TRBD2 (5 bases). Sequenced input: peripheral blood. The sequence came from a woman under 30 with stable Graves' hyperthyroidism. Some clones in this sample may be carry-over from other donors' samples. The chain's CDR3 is CSARPPGRNTGELFF. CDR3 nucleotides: TGCAGTGCTAGACCACCGGGGAGGAACACCGGGGAGCTGTTTTTT.